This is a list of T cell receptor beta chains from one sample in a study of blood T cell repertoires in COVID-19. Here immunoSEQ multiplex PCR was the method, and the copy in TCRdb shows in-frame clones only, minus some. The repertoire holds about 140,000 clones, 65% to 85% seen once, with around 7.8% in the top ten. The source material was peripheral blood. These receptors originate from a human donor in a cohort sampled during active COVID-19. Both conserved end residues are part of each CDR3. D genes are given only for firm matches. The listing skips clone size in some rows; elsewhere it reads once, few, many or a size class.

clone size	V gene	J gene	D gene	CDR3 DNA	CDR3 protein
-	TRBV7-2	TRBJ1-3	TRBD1	TGTGCCAGCAGCTTAGGCGGACAGGGGGCAAATGGAAACACCATATATTTT	CASSLGGQGANGNTIYF
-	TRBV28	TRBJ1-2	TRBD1	TGTGCCAGCAGTTTCCGGGACAGCCGATTCTATGGCTACACCTTC	CASSFRDSRFYGYTF
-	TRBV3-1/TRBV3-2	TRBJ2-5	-	TGTGCCAGCAGCCAAAGTGGGAGAGAGACCCAGTACTTC	CASSQSGRETQYF
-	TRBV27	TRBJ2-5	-	TGTGCCAGCACCCTGAAAGGGTTGGGGGGAGAGACCCAGTACTTC	CASTLKGLGGETQYF
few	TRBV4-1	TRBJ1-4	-	TGCGCCAGCAGCCGCCCAGGGGCAACTAATGAAAAACTGTTTTTT	CASSRPGATNEKLFF
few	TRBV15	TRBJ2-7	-	TGTGCCACCAGCAGAGGAAGGAGGGACGAGCAGTACTTC	CATSRGRRDEQYF
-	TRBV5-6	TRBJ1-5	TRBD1	TGTGCCAGCAGCTTGGGACAGGGGATTAGTCAGCCCCAGCATTTT	CASSLGQGISQPQHF
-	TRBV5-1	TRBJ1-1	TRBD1	TGCGCCAGCAGCTACGACAGGGTTGGGACTGAAGCTTTCTTT	CASSYDRVGTEAFF
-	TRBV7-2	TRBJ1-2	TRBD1	TGTGCCAGCAGCTTAGCGCGACAGGGGGGTAGCTACACCTTC	CASSLARQGGSYTF
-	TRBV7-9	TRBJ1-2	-	TGTGCCAGCAGCCGGCAGACAGGTAGTGAGTATGGCTACACCTTC	CASSRQTGSEYGYTF
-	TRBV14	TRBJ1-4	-	TGTGCCAGCAGCCCACTCCGGGGGGGATCGGAGGCTAATGAAAAACTGTTTTTT	CASSPLRGGSEANEKLFF
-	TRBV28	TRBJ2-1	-	TGTGCCAGCAGCCCTCGGGGAACCCCTTTGGATGAGCAGTTCTTC	CASSPRGTPLDEQFF
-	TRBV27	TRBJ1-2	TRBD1	TGTGCCAGCAGTTTAGGGACAGATCAAAATGGCTACACCTTC	CASSLGTDQNGYTF
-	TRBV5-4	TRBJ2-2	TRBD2	TGTGCCAGCAGCGGCGGGGGGGAGAACACCGGGGAGCTGTTTTTT	CASSGGGENTGELFF